A selection of T cell receptor beta chains follows, all from one sample in a study of blood T cells in healthy people across ages. MiXCR, applied by TCRdb to the 5' RACE reads, yields one record per CDR3 protein. Here the sample spans around 1,000,000 distinct CDR3 sequences, roughly 24% being singletons. In addition, the sample was reused for a study of T cells of mothers and their children.

The sample comprised blood. These TCRs come from a girl aged 2 to 10 in good health. Both conserved end residues are part of each CDR3. A D gene is named only where the DNA matches it firmly. Rows give clone size only sometimes, using once, few, many, or a class for an expanded clone.

cdr3_nt: TGTGCCAGCAGTTTACTAGCGGGGAAATACGAGCAGTACTTC; cdr3_aa: CASSLLAGKYEQYF; v_call: TRBV11-1; j_call: TRBJ2-7; clone_size: many; d_call: TRBD2
cdr3_nt: TGCGCCAGCAGCTTACAGGCGAGCACTGAAGCTTTCTTT; cdr3_aa: CASSLQASTEAFF; v_call: TRBV5-1; j_call: TRBJ1-1; clone_size: many; d_call: -
cdr3_nt: TGTGCCAGCAGTACCTGGGGCGAGACCCAGTACTTC; cdr3_aa: CASSTWGETQYF; v_call: TRBV7-2; j_call: TRBJ2-5; clone_size: -; d_call: -
cdr3_nt: TGCGCCAGCAGCCTTTTTTACAGGGAACTGGGCACTGAAGCTTTCTTT; cdr3_aa: CASSLFYRELGTEAFF; v_call: TRBV4-1; j_call: TRBJ1-1; clone_size: -; d_call: -
cdr3_nt: TGCAGTGCTCAATATGCGGGCAGCATCTCTGGAAACACCATATATTTT; cdr3_aa: CSAQYAGSISGNTIYF; v_call: TRBV20-1; j_call: TRBJ1-3; clone_size: -; d_call: -
cdr3_nt: TGCAGCGTTTTGGACACCTCCTATGTTGGGTACTTC; cdr3_aa: CSVLDTSYVGYF; v_call: TRBV29-1; j_call: TRBJ2-7; clone_size: few; d_call: -
cdr3_nt: TGTGCCAGCAGCTTAGGATCGTTGCGGAGCTCCTACAATGAGCAGTTCTTC; cdr3_aa: CASSLGSLRSSYNEQFF; v_call: TRBV7-8; j_call: TRBJ2-1; clone_size: -; d_call: -
cdr3_nt: TGTGCCAGCAGCCAAGTGGACAGTGGAAACATTCAGTACTTC; cdr3_aa: CASSQVDSGNIQYF; v_call: TRBV14; j_call: TRBJ2-4; clone_size: few; d_call: -
cdr3_nt: TGCAGTGCTTCGACAGACCCTAACTATGGCTACACCTTC; cdr3_aa: CSASTDPNYGYTF; v_call: TRBV20-1; j_call: TRBJ1-2; clone_size: -; d_call: -
cdr3_nt: TGCGCCAGCAGCCAAGCCGCGGATTCACCCCTCCACTTT; cdr3_aa: CASSQAADSPLHF; v_call: TRBV4-1; j_call: TRBJ1-6; clone_size: few; d_call: -
cdr3_nt: TGTGCCAGTAGTAACGGTGTAGAGCAGTTCTTC; cdr3_aa: CASSNGVEQFF; v_call: TRBV19; j_call: TRBJ2-1; clone_size: few; d_call: -
cdr3_nt: TGCAGTGCGTGGATCCGGGACACCGACACTGAAGCTTTCTTT; cdr3_aa: CSAWIRDTDTEAFF; v_call: TRBV20-1; j_call: TRBJ1-1; clone_size: -; d_call: -
cdr3_nt: TGTGCCAGCGGGGGGGAAGGGAACATTCAGTACTTC; cdr3_aa: CASGGEGNIQYF; v_call: TRBV12-3/TRBV12-4; j_call: TRBJ2-4; clone_size: few; d_call: TRBD2
cdr3_nt: TGCAGTGCTAGACCCGACAGCAATGAGCAGTTCTTC; cdr3_aa: CSARPDSNEQFF; v_call: TRBV20-1; j_call: TRBJ2-1; clone_size: -; d_call: -
cdr3_nt: TGTGCCAGCAGCCGGGTTAGCGGGGGTTCTTGCTCCTACAATGAGCAGTTCTTC; cdr3_aa: CASSRVSGGSCSYNEQFF; v_call: TRBV21-1; j_call: TRBJ2-1; clone_size: once; d_call: -
cdr3_nt: TGCAGTGCTAGAGATCGGGTCGACGAGCAGTACTTC; cdr3_aa: CSARDRVDEQYF; v_call: TRBV20-1; j_call: TRBJ2-7; clone_size: -; d_call: -
cdr3_nt: TGTGCCAGCAGTCCCGGCCGGGACCCATTTAATGAGCAGTTCTTC; cdr3_aa: CASSPGRDPFNEQFF; v_call: TRBV12-3/TRBV12-4; j_call: TRBJ2-1; clone_size: -; d_call: -
cdr3_nt: TGCGCCAGCAGCTCATCCTATCTAGCGGGAGGGCCCGGGGCCTACAATGAGCAGTTCTTC; cdr3_aa: CASSSSYLAGGPGAYNEQFF; v_call: TRBV5-1; j_call: TRBJ2-1; clone_size: few; d_call: TRBD2
cdr3_nt: TGCAGTGCGCATGGTGGGGGGACTAGCTTCGGCGAGCAGTACTTC; cdr3_aa: CSAHGGGTSFGEQYF; v_call: TRBV20-1; j_call: TRBJ2-7; clone_size: -; d_call: TRBD2
cdr3_nt: TGTGCCAGCAGCCTCCTACAGGGTCAAGAGACCCAGTACTTC; cdr3_aa: CASSLLQGQETQYF; v_call: TRBV7-2; j_call: TRBJ2-5; clone_size: few; d_call: -
cdr3_nt: TGTGCCAGCAGCTTAGAAATCCCCACCGACCACACTGAAGCTTTCTTT; cdr3_aa: CASSLEIPTDHTEAFF; v_call: TRBV7-8; j_call: TRBJ1-1; clone_size: -; d_call: -
cdr3_nt: TGTGCCAGCACCCTAGGCGGGACTCCACCCCCACAAGAGACCCAGTACTTC; cdr3_aa: CASTLGGTPPPQETQYF; v_call: TRBV11-3; j_call: TRBJ2-5; clone_size: -; d_call: -
cdr3_nt: TGCGCCAGCAGCACTGGGGCGCTCAGTGAGGCTTTCTTT; cdr3_aa: CASSTGALSEAFF; v_call: TRBV5-1; j_call: TRBJ1-1; clone_size: -; d_call: -
cdr3_nt: TGTGCCAGCAGCTTCAGACTATACACTAACACTGAAGCTTTCTTT; cdr3_aa: CASSFRLYTNTEAFF; v_call: TRBV7-2; j_call: TRBJ1-1; clone_size: -; d_call: -
cdr3_nt: TGTGCCAGCAGCCAACATGCCACTTCTGGGGCCAACGTCCTGACTTTC; cdr3_aa: CASSQHATSGANVLTF; v_call: TRBV7-3; j_call: TRBJ2-6; clone_size: -; d_call: -
cdr3_nt: TGCGCCAGCAGCCAAGGCTTAGTTCTGGAGCAGTACTTC; cdr3_aa: CASSQGLVLEQYF; v_call: TRBV4-1; j_call: TRBJ2-7; clone_size: -; d_call: -
cdr3_nt: TGTGCCAGCAGCTTAGAGGCAGGGGGCGGGAGTGAGCAGTTCTTC; cdr3_aa: CASSLEAGGGSEQFF; v_call: TRBV7-2; j_call: TRBJ2-1; clone_size: -; d_call: -
cdr3_nt: TGTGCCAGCAGTAGACAGGGTTGGACCGGGGAGCTGTTTTTT; cdr3_aa: CASSRQGWTGELFF; v_call: TRBV5-6; j_call: TRBJ2-2; clone_size: few; d_call: TRBD1
cdr3_nt: TGTGCCAGCAGCTTACTTTGGGGGGGGGAGCTGTTTTTT; cdr3_aa: CASSLLWGGELFF; v_call: TRBV7-3; j_call: TRBJ2-2; clone_size: few; d_call: -
cdr3_nt: TGTGCCAGCAAGGCAGGGTTGGCCGGGGAGCTGTTTTTT; cdr3_aa: CASKAGLAGELFF; v_call: TRBV5-6; j_call: TRBJ2-2; clone_size: -; d_call: -
cdr3_nt: TGTGCCATCAGTGAGTCGACTCGGGAAACTTACTATGGCTACACCTTC; cdr3_aa: CAISESTRETYYGYTF; v_call: TRBV10-3; j_call: TRBJ1-2; clone_size: -; d_call: -
cdr3_nt: TGCAGCGACAGACGGGACGGGGGAGCAGATACGCAGTATTTT; cdr3_aa: CSDRRDGGADTQYF; v_call: TRBV29-1; j_call: TRBJ2-3; clone_size: -; d_call: -
cdr3_nt: TGTGTCAGCAGCTTAAAGAACGCCCATGAGCAGTTCTTC; cdr3_aa: CVSSLKNAHEQFF; v_call: TRBV7-6; j_call: TRBJ2-1; clone_size: -; d_call: -
cdr3_nt: TGCGCCAGCAGTTTTCCGGGGGTGTCGGACGAGCAGTACTTC; cdr3_aa: CASSFPGVSDEQYF; v_call: TRBV5-1; j_call: TRBJ2-7; clone_size: -; d_call: -
cdr3_nt: TGCAGTGCTAGACGGGCCGGGGGGGTTAGCACAGATACGCAGTATTTT; cdr3_aa: CSARRAGGVSTDTQYF; v_call: TRBV20-1; j_call: TRBJ2-3; clone_size: few; d_call: TRBD2
cdr3_nt: TGTGCCACAACCCCCGCCGGGACAGGGATTGGAGAGACCCAGTACTTC; cdr3_aa: CATTPAGTGIGETQYF; v_call: TRBV10-3; j_call: TRBJ2-5; clone_size: few; d_call: TRBD1
cdr3_nt: TGTGCCACCCGACAGGGGGTAAGGGAGCAGTTCTTC; cdr3_aa: CATRQGVREQFF; v_call: TRBV12-3/TRBV12-4; j_call: TRBJ2-1; clone_size: -; d_call: TRBD1
cdr3_nt: TGTGCCAGCAGTTACTCCGAACAGACGAACACTGAAGCTTTCTTT; cdr3_aa: CASSYSEQTNTEAFF; v_call: TRBV6-5; j_call: TRBJ1-1; clone_size: -; d_call: -
cdr3_nt: TGCAGCGTTGAAGGGCAGGATTACTACGAGCAGTACTTC; cdr3_aa: CSVEGQDYYEQYF; v_call: TRBV29-1; j_call: TRBJ2-7; clone_size: -; d_call: -
cdr3_nt: TGCAGCGTTGAAGGGGGGAAAGAGACCCAGTACTTC; cdr3_aa: CSVEGGKETQYF; v_call: TRBV29-1; j_call: TRBJ2-5; clone_size: few; d_call: -
cdr3_nt: TGTGCCAGCAGCCCTTATTCGGGGAGTAATGAAAAACTGTTTTTT; cdr3_aa: CASSPYSGSNEKLFF; v_call: TRBV9; j_call: TRBJ1-4; clone_size: -; d_call: -
cdr3_nt: TGTGCCAGCAGAGAACAGAAAAATAGCGGGAGACGTTACGAGCAGTACTTC; cdr3_aa: CASREQKNSGRRYEQYF; v_call: TRBV7-2; j_call: TRBJ2-7; clone_size: -; d_call: TRBD2
cdr3_nt: TGTGCCAGCAGTTCCACCAACGATAACAATGAGCAGTTCTTC; cdr3_aa: CASSSTNDNNEQFF; v_call: TRBV12-3/TRBV12-4; j_call: TRBJ2-1; clone_size: few; d_call: -
cdr3_nt: TGCGCCAGCAGCCAAGAAGGGACAGTCGGAAAACTGTTTTTT; cdr3_aa: CASSQEGTVGKLFF; v_call: TRBV4-1; j_call: TRBJ1-4; clone_size: -; d_call: TRBD1
cdr3_nt: TGTGCCAGCACCCCGGGGAGGCAATACAATGAGCAGTTCTTC; cdr3_aa: CASTPGRQYNEQFF; v_call: TRBV12-3/TRBV12-4; j_call: TRBJ2-1; clone_size: -; d_call: -